This T cell receptor (beta chain) is drawn from a study of beta chain features in type 1 diabetes. Overall study: Patients and healthy donors were similar in age, gender and cell yields.

Turning to this clone: What it binds is not known.

This CDR3 is built from 13 residues. From germline, CDR1 is MNHNY and CDR2 SVGAGI (reference sequence). V was cut by 5 bases and J by 4 bases, with 8 bases left in between. Investigators reverse transcribed all isolated RNA, so they sequenced expressed TCRB transcripts. Only in-frame clones appear in the TCRdb table, and some are missing; sequencing was by immunoSEQ multiplex PCR. Seen here are over 300,000 clones, roughly a tenth observed once, and the top ten hold approximately 1%. Each of the CD4+ naive, central memory, regulatory and stem cell-like memory populations was sorted via CD45RO/CCR7/CD25/CD127/CD95/CD27. General observations from the study: TCRB rearrangement may or may not be influenced by HLA type; here this remained unresolved. Shortening of TCRB CDR3s, moderate but significant, appeared in all four CD4+ subsets of Type 1 diabetes patients. Equally in patients and controls, PCR might preferentially amplify shorter templates.

This sequence originates from a man aged 30 to 45 with type 1 diabetes. The sequenced material came from central memory CD4+ T cells from blood. This sequence joins TRBV6-6 and TRBJ1-4; D is undetermined. CDR3 protein: CASSPPFNEKLFF. Written as DNA, the CDR3 is TGTGCCAGCAGTCCTCCCTTTAATGAAAAACTGTTTTTT.